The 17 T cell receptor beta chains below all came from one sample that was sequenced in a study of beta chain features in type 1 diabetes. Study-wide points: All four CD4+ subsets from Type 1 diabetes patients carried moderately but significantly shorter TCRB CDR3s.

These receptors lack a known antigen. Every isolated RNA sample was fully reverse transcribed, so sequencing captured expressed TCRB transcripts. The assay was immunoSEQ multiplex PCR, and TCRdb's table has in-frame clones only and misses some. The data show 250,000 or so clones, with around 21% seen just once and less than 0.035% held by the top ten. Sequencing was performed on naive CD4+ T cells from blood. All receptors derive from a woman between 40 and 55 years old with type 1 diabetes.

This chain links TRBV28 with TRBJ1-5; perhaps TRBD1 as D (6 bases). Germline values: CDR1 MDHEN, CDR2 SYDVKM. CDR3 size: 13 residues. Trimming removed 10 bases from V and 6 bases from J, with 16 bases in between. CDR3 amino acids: CATVGTIGQPQHF. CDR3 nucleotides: TGTGCCACCGTCGGGACAATAGGTCAGCCCCAGCATTTT.

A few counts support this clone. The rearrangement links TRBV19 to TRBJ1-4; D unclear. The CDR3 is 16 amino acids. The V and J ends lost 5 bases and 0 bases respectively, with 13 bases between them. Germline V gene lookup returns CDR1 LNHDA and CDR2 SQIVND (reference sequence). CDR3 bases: TGTGCCAGTAGTTGGGCCGGCATCCCAACTAATGAAAAACTGTTTTTT. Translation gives CASSWAGIPTNEKLFF. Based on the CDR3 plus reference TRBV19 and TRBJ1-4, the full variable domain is DGGITQSPKYLFRKEGQNVTLSCEQNLNHDAMYWYRQDPGQGLRLIYYSQIVNDFQKGDIAEGYSVSREKKESFPLTVTSAQKNPTAFYLCASSWAGIPTNEKLFFGSGTQLSVL.

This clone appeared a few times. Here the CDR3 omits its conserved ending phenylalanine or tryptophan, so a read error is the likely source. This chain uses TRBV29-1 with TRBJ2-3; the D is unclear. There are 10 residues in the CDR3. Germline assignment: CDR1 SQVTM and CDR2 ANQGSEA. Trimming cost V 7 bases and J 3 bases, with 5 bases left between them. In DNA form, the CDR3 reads TGCAGCGCACGTACAGATACGCAGTATCTT. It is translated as CSARTDTQYL.

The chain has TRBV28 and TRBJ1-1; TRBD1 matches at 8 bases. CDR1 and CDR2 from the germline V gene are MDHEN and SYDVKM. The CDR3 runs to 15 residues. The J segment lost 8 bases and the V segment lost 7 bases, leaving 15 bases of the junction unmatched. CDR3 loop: CASIRMGQASREAFF. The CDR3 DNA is TGTGCCAGCATTCGAATGGGACAGGCCTCCCGGGAAGCTTTCTTT.

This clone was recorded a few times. The CDR3 DNA is TGTGCCAGCAGCGTTACCGTAGACTCCTTCCGCACAGATACGCAGTATTTT. This encodes CASSVTVDSFRTDTQYF. The chain is built from TRBV9 and TRBJ2-3, with D hard to call. V lost 2 bases and J lost 1, with 17 bases in between. This CDR3 comprises 17 residues. Germline V gene lookup returns CDR1 SGDLS and CDR2 YYNGEE. Complete variable domain (other parts from reference TRBV9 and TRBJ2-3): DSGVTQTPKHLITATGQRVTLRCSPRSGDLSVYWYQQSLDQGLQFLIQYYNGEERAKGNILERFSAQQFPDLHSELNLSSLELGDSALYFCASSVTVDSFRTDTQYFGPGTRLTVL.

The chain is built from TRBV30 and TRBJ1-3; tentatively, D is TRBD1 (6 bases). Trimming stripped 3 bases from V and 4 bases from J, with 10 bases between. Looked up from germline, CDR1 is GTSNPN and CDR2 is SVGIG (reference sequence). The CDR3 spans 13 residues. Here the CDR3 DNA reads TGTGCCTGGAGCAGGGGTGGAGGAAACACCATATATTTT. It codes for CAWSRGGGNTIYF.

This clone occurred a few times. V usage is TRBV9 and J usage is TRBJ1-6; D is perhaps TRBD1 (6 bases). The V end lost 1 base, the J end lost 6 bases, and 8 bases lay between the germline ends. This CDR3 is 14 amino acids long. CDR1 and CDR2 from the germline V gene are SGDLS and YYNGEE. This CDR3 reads CASSVKQGNSPLHF. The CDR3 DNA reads TGTGCCAGCAGCGTAAAACAGGGTAATTCACCCCTCCACTTT.

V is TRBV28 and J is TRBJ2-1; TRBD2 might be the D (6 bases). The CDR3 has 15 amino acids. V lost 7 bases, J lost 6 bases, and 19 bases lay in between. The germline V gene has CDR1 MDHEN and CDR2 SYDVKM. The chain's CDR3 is CASTPWGGLGNEQFF. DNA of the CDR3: TGTGCCAGCACCCCATGGGGAGGACTCGGCAATGAGCAGTTCTTC.

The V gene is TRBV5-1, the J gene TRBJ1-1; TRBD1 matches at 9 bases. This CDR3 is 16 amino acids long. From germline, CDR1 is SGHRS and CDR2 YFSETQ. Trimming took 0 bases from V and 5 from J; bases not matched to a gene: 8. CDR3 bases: TGCGCCAGCAGCTTGGGCCCCCGACAGGGGGAAACTGAAGCTTTCTTT. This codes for CASSLGPRQGETEAFF.

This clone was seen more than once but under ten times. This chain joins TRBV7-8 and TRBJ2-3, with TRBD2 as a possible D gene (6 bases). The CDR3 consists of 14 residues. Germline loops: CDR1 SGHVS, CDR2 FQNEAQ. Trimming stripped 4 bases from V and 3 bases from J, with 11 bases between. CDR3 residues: CASSWGAGTDTQYF. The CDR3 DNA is TGTGCCAGCAGCTGGGGTGCGGGAACAGATACGCAGTATTTT.

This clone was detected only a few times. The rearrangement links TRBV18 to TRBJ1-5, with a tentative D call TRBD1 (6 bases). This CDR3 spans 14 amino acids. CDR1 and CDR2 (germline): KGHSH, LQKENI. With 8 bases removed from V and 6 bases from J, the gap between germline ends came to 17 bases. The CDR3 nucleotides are TGTGCCAGCGCCGGGACACTTGGGGGTCAGCCCCAGCATTTT. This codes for CASAGTLGGQPQHF.

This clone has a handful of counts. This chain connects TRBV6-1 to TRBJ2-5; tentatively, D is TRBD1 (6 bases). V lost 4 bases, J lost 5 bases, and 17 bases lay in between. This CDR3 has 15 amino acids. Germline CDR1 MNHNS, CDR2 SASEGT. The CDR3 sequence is CASSATTGIGETQYF. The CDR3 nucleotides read TGTGCCAGCAGTGCAACTACAGGGATCGGGGAGACCCAGTACTTC.

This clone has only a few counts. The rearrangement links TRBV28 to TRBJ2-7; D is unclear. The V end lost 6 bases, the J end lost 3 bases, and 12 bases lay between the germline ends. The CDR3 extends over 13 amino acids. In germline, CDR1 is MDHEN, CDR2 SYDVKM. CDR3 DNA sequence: TGTGCCAGCAGACCCTACGCCGACTACGAGCAGTACTTC. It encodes CASRPYADYEQYF. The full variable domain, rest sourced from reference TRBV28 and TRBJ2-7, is DVKVTQSSRYLVKRTGEKVFLECVQDMDHENMFWYRQDPGLGLRLIYFSYDVKMKEKGDIPEGYSVSREKKERFSLILESASTNQTSMYLCASRPYADYEQYFGPGTRLTVT.

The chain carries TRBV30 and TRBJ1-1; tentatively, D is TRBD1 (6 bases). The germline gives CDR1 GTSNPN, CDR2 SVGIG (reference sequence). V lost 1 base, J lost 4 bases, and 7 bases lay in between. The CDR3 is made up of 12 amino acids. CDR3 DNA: TGTGCCTGGAGTGAAGGGGGCACTGAAGCTTTCTTT. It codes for CAWSEGGTEAFF.

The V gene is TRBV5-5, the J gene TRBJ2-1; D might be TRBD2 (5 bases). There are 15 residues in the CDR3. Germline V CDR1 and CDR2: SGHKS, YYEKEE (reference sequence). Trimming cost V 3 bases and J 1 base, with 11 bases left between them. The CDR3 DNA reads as TGTGCCAGCAGCTCCCAGACGGGATCCTACAATGAGCAGTTCTTC. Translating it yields CASSSQTGSYNEQFF.

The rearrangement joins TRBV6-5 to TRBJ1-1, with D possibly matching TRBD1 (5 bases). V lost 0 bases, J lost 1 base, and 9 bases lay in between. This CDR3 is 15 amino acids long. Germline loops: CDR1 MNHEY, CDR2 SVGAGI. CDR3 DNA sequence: TGTGCCAGCAGTTACTCGGGACTGACGAACACTGAAGCTTTCTTT. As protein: CASSYSGLTNTEAFF.

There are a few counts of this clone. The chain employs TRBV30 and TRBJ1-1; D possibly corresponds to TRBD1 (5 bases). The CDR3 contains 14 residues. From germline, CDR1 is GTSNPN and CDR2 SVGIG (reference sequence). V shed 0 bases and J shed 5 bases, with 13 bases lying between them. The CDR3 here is CAWSVLGGGTEAFF. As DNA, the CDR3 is TGTGCCTGGAGTGTATTGGGGGGAGGTACTGAAGCTTTCTTT.